This entry lists 3 T cell receptor beta chains sequenced from one sample in a study of T cells after yellow fever vaccination. MiXCR, applied by TCRdb to the 5' RACE reads, yields one record per CDR3 protein. The sample includes some 120,000 distinct CDR3 sequences, about 8.2% of them seen just once. The specimen was CD8+ T cells sorted from PBMCs, collected on the day of the yellow fever booster vaccination. Receptor source: a man between 18 and 35 years old who received the YFV17D yellow fever vaccine.

This clonotype has just a few counts. The chain uses TRBV7-3 and TRBJ2-7, with D possibly matching TRBD2 (6 bases). Germline V gene lookup returns CDR1 SGHTA and CDR2 FQGTGA. Trimming removed 5 bases from V and 4 bases from J, with 9 bases in between. This CDR3 spans 12 amino acids. The CDR3 region has the DNA TGTGCCAGCAGCCAACGGGAGTACGAGCAGTACGTC. Translating gives CASSQREYEQYV.

In this sample, this clonotype turned up a few times. This chain joins TRBV15 and TRBJ2-1; D is unresolved. V lost 3 bases and J 0 bases, leaving 12 bases between the germline ends. CDR3 length: 16 residues. Per the germline V gene, CDR1 is LNHNV and CDR2 is YYDKDF (reference sequence). CDR3 sequence: CATSRIRSSSYNEQFF. DNA for the CDR3: TGTGCCACCAGCAGGATACGTTCGAGCTCCTACAATGAGCAGTTCTTC.

This clonotype was recorded once. The CDR3 sequence: CASSQEWVPHNSPLHF. The CDR3 bases are TGTGCCAGCAGCCAAGAGTGGGTGCCCCATAATTCACCCCTCCACTTT. The chain recombines TRBV4-2 with TRBJ1-6; D not certain. This CDR3 is 16 amino acids long. V lost 0 bases and J 5 bases, leaving 11 bases between the germline ends. From germline, CDR1 is LGHNA and CDR2 YNFKEQ.